What follows are 27 T cell receptor beta chains derived from one specimen sequenced in a study of blood T cell repertoires in COVID-19. Repertoires were generated with immunoSEQ multiplex PCR, while TCRdb's copy carries only in-frame clones and drops some. This table holds a few hundred thousand clones, more than 70% found once. Sequencing was done on a sample of peripheral blood. Source of these receptors: a woman between 25 and 40 years old with COVID-19, enrolled during active disease.

The chain carries TRBV29-1 and TRBJ2-3; possible D gene TRBD2, 6 bases. CDR3 length equals 13 residues. V was cut by 3 bases and J by 4 bases, with 11 bases left in between. Looked up from germline, CDR1 is SQVTM and CDR2 is ANQGSEA. The CDR3 reads CSVDLAEADTQYF. The CDR3, as DNA: TGCAGCGTTGATTTAGCGGAGGCAGATACGCAGTATTTT.

The chain is built from TRBV28 and TRBJ1-4; D may be TRBD1 (5 bases). Trimming removed 3 bases from V and 7 bases from J, with 12 bases in between. Germline CDR1 MDHEN, CDR2 SYDVKM. The CDR3 has 14 residues. As DNA, the CDR3 is TGTGCCAGCAGTTTGGGGCAGGGCCGTGAAAAACTGTTTTTT. Protein sequence: CASSLGQGREKLFF.

This rearrangement joins TRBV7-2 to TRBJ1-1; no reliable D call. Trimming pared 5 bases from V and 0 bases from J, leaving 7 bases between. The CDR3 totals 13 residues. Germline V gene sequence: CDR1 SGHTA, CDR2 FQGNSA. DNA for the CDR3: TGTGCCAGCAGCCCCTACCTGAACACTGAAGCTTTCTTT. Translated: CASSPYLNTEAFF.

CDR3 residues: CASKLAGLETQYF. CDR3 bases: TGTGCCAGCAAACTAGCGGGCCTAGAGACCCAGTACTTC. The J gene is TRBJ2-5, the V gene TRBV7-2; 9 bases line up with TRBD2. The CDR3 runs 13 residues. Germline V gives CDR1 SGHTA, CDR2 FQGNSA. J lost 4 bases, V lost 7 bases, and 4 bases had no gene match.

V gene TRBV11-2 combines with J gene TRBJ2-7; 10 nucleotides line up with TRBD2. Germline V gene sequence: CDR1 SGHAT, CDR2 FQNNGV. The CDR3 has 16 amino acids. The V and J ends lost 6 bases and 2 bases, in that order; junction bases with no gene match: 10. The CDR3 sequence: CASSSPEAGGPYEQYF. In nucleotides, the CDR3 is TGTGCCAGCAGTTCACCAGAAGCGGGAGGGCCCTACGAGCAGTACTTC.

V is TRBV7-2 and J is TRBJ2-1, with 9 bases matching TRBD2. The J segment lost 4 bases and the V segment lost 4 bases, leaving 2 bases of the junction unmatched. Germline values: CDR1 SGHTA, CDR2 FQGNSA. The CDR3 sequence is 14 residues long. In DNA form, the CDR3 reads TGTGCCAGCAGCTCGCGGGAGGGGTACAATGAGCAGTTCTTC. As protein: CASSSREGYNEQFF.

This sequence joins TRBV19 and TRBJ2-4; tentatively, D is TRBD2 (6 bases). The CDR3 has 14 amino acids. The V and J ends lost 3 bases and 8 bases respectively, with 14 bases between them. CDR1 LNHDA and CDR2 SQIVND come from the germline V gene (reference sequence). CDR3 sequence reads: CASSIREARDIQYF. CDR3 nucleotides: TGTGCCAGTAGTATTAGGGAGGCCAGGGACATTCAGTACTTC. The whole variable domain, remainder taken from reference TRBV19 and TRBJ2-4, is DGGITQSPKYLFRKEGQNVTLSCEQNLNHDAMYWYRQDPGQGLRLIYYSQIVNDFQKGDIAEGYSVSREKKESFPLTVTSAQKNPTAFYLCASSIREARDIQYFGAGTRLSVL.

CDR3 DNA sequence: TGTGCCTGGAGTGTATCGTTCCGTAACAATCAGCCCCAGCATTTT. Translating gives CAWSVSFRNNQPQHF. The chain combines TRBV30 with TRBJ1-5; D unresolved. The ends were cut back, 0 bases at V and 3 bases at J, with 12 bases in the middle. This CDR3 contains 15 residues. Germline V lookup: CDR1 GTSNPN, CDR2 SVGIG (reference sequence).

V and J are TRBV15 and TRBJ2-1, with TRBD1 matching over 9 bases. The CDR3 runs to 13 residues. The V and J ends lost 10 bases and 7 bases, in that order; junction bases with no gene match: 8. Germline CDR1 reads LNHNV; CDR2 reads YYDKDF (reference sequence). CDR3 in amino acids: CASRGQGRNEQFF. The CDR3, as DNA: TGTGCCAGCCGGGGACAGGGTCGTAATGAGCAGTTCTTC.

This rearrangement joins TRBV3-1 (or the pseudogene TRBV3-2) to TRBJ1-1; D remains unclear. Trimming took 3 bases from V and 4 from J, leaving 12 bases between them. The CDR3 contains 14 residues. CDR1 is LGHDT and CDR2 is YNNKEL in the germline V gene (reference sequence). CDR3 sequence: CASSHSGSPTEAFF. CDR3 nucleotides: TGTGCCAGCAGCCATTCGGGGTCTCCCACTGAAGCTTTCTTT.

The chain uses TRBV28 and TRBJ2-2, with 8 bases fitting TRBD1. Trimming at V came to 7 bases and at J to 7 bases, leaving 14 bases not matched to a gene. The CDR3 has 16 residues. Per the germline V gene, CDR1 is MDHEN and CDR2 is SYDVKM. CDR3 sequence reads: CASNPGTGHFLGELFF. CDR3 in DNA: TGTGCCAGCAATCCCGGGACAGGACATTTTCTCGGGGAGCTGTTTTTT.

The chain couples TRBV6-8 to TRBJ2-7, with TRBD2 matching over 8 bases. After removal of 0 bases from V and 5 bases from J, the junction contained 15 bases not matched to a gene. In germline, CDR1 is MNHGY, CDR2 SAAAGT. This CDR3 has 18 residues. CDR3 region: CASSYSRVSGGGGDEQYF. Written as DNA, the CDR3 is TGTGCCAGCAGTTACTCGAGAGTTTCGGGGGGGGGAGGCGACGAGCAGTACTTC.

V and J are TRBV4-1 and TRBJ1-5; 8 bases fit TRBD1. Unmatched junction bases numbered 8, after V lost 0 bases and J lost 7 bases. CDR1 and CDR2 from the germline V gene are MGHRA and YSYEKL. The CDR3 loop spans 16 amino acids. In DNA, the CDR3 is TGCGCCAGCAGCCAAGATCCGGACAGGGAGGACCAGCCCCAGCATTTT. It encodes CASSQDPDREDQPQHF.

The rearrangement joins TRBV6-5 to TRBJ1-2, with TRBD1 as a possible D gene (5 bases). Deletions cut 0 bases from V and 4 bases from J, with 9 bases between. CDR1 is MNHEY and CDR2 is SVGAGI in the germline V gene. The CDR3 covers 14 residues. CDR3 DNA sequence: TGTGCCAGCAGTTACTCGACAGCCCCCTATGGCTACACCTTC. Its protein product is CASSYSTAPYGYTF.

This clone was detected once. V is TRBV9 and J is TRBJ2-5, with 8 bases lining up with TRBD2. This CDR3 is 15 amino acids long. From germline, CDR1 is SGDLS and CDR2 YYNGEE. The trim removed 4 bases at V and 1 base at J, leaving 6 bases unmatched. CDR3: CASSPRGLVQETQYF. CDR3 nucleotides: TGTGCCAGCAGCCCGAGGGGACTAGTCCAAGAGACCCAGTACTTC.

This clone was counted only a few times. The chain combines TRBV5-5 with TRBJ1-4; D not resolved. Trimming removed 2 bases from V and 0 bases from J, with 8 bases in between. Germline V CDR1 and CDR2: SGHKS, YYEKEE (reference sequence). The length of the CDR3 is 15 residues. The CDR3 protein is CASSFDGATNEKLFF. The CDR3 nucleotides read TGTGCCAGCAGCTTTGACGGAGCAACTAATGAAAAACTGTTTTTT.

To note about this clone: The sample carries other DNA sequences with the same CDR3. V gene TRBV10-3 combines with J gene TRBJ1-2; maybe TRBD1 (5 bases). Germline V gene lookup returns CDR1 ENHRY and CDR2 SYGVKD. V was pared by 6 bases and J by 5 bases, with 10 bases between. The CDR3 runs 12 residues. The CDR3 reads CAISEQGYGYTF. The CDR3 DNA is TGTGCCATCAGCGAGCAGGGATATGGCTACACCTTC.

The table lists this clone with a count of one. J is TRBJ1-1 and V is TRBV2; 7 nucleotides line up with TRBD1. Germline V gene sequence: CDR1 SNHLY, CDR2 FYNNEI. J was trimmed by 4 bases and V by 6 bases; bases with no gene match: 8. This CDR3 comprises 14 residues. The CDR3 sequence is CASRLRQGGTEAFF. DNA for the CDR3: TGTGCCAGCAGGCTGCGGCAGGGGGGCACTGAAGCTTTCTTT. Based on the CDR3 plus reference TRBV2 and TRBJ1-1, the full variable domain is EPEVTQTPSHQVTQMGQEVILRCVPISNHLYFYWYRQILGQKVEFLVSFYNNEISEKSEIFDDQFSVERPDGSNFTLKIRSTKLEDSAMYFCASRLRQGGTEAFFGQGTRLTVV.

The V gene is TRBV19, the J gene TRBJ2-6, with 12 bases that match TRBD2. In germline, CDR1 is LNHDA, CDR2 SQIVND (reference sequence). The CDR3 runs to 16 residues. The trim removed 8 bases at V and 2 bases at J, leaving 4 bases unmatched. The CDR3 DNA reads as TGTGCCAGTCGACTAGCGGGAGAAACTGGGGCCAACGTCCTGACTTTC. This gives the protein CASRLAGETGANVLTF.

This chain uses TRBV28 with TRBJ2-5; 10 nucleotides match TRBD2. The CDR3 length is 20 residues. With 3 bases clipped from V and 0 bases from J, the junction kept 16 bases outside the gene matches. The germline V gene has CDR1 MDHEN and CDR2 SYDVKM. The DNA of the CDR3 is TGTGCCAGCAGTTTGGAGCTAGCGGGAGAAAAACTTAACCACCAAGAGACCCAGTACTTC. Translated: CASSLELAGEKLNHQETQYF. The entire variable domain, with the rest obtained from reference TRBV28 and TRBJ2-5, is as follows: DVKVTQSSRYLVKRTGEKVFLECVQDMDHENMFWYRQDPGLGLRLIYFSYDVKMKEKGDIPEGYSVSREKKERFSLILESASTNQTSMYLCASSLELAGEKLNHQETQYFGPGTRLLVL.

V and J are TRBV3-1 (or the pseudogene TRBV3-2) and TRBJ2-2; tentatively, D is TRBD2 (9 bases). This CDR3 has 17 amino acids. V lost 1 base to trimming and J lost 4 bases, with 16 bases between them. CDR1 and CDR2 from the germline V gene are LGHDT and YNNKEL (reference sequence). The CDR3 DNA follows: TGTGCCAGCAGCCAAGGCCCTAGCGGGACAGGCACCGGGGAGCTGTTTTTT. Translation: CASSQGPSGTGTGELFF.

The rearrangement joins TRBV27 to TRBJ2-1; D is possibly TRBD1 (6 bases). The CDR3 covers 15 residues. Trimming stripped 4 bases from V and 9 bases from J, with 19 bases between. In germline, CDR1 is MNHEY, CDR2 SMNVEV (reference sequence). CDR3 amino acids: CASSYVDRIPGEQFF. Written as DNA, the CDR3 is TGTGCCAGCAGTTATGTGGACAGAATCCCAGGTGAGCAGTTCTTC.

The rearrangement uses TRBV27 and TRBJ2-7; TRBD2 might be the D (7 bases). Trimming removed 3 bases from V and 6 bases from J, with 12 bases in between. This CDR3 is built from 13 residues. CDR1 and CDR2 (germline): MNHEY, SMNVEV (reference sequence). The CDR3 loop is CASSLYREGEQYF. For the CDR3, the DNA is TGTGCCAGCAGTTTGTACAGGGAGGGCGAGCAGTACTTC.

The chain couples TRBV30 to TRBJ2-6, with D unresolved. This CDR3 has 14 residues. V was trimmed by 5 bases and J by 2 bases, leaving 10 bases between them. Germline V lookup: CDR1 GTSNPN, CDR2 SVGIG (reference sequence). CDR3 sequence (DNA): TGTGCCTGGGGTCCAGGTGCTGGGGCCAACGTCCTGACTTTC. Protein: CAWGPGAGANVLTF. The variable domain in full, with the rest retrieved from reference TRBV30 and TRBJ2-6, is SQTIHQWPATLVQPVGSPLSLECTVEGTSNPNLYWYRQAAGRGLQLLFYSVGIGQISSEVPQNLSASRPQDRQFILSSKKLLLSDSGFYLCAWGPGAGANVLTFGAGSRLTVL.

This chain uses TRBV11-2 with TRBJ2-5, with TRBD2 matching over 10 bases. CDR3 length: 18 amino acids. Losses at the gene ends were 3 bases for V and 5 bases for J; bases not matched to a gene: 15. Germline-derived CDR1 and CDR2 are SGHAT and FQNNGV. CDR3 in amino acids: CASSFGLAGEEWGETQYF. DNA for the CDR3: TGTGCCAGCAGCTTCGGGCTAGCGGGAGAAGAATGGGGGGAGACCCAGTACTTC.

CDR3 nucleotides: TGTGCCAGCGGGTTGGCGTACAGGGGGCTTAGAAACACCATATATTTT. Translated, it gives CASGLAYRGLRNTIYF. The gene calls are TRBV3-1 (or the pseudogene TRBV3-2) and TRBJ1-3, with 9 nucleotides matching TRBD1. This CDR3 is built from 16 residues. V trimming: 8 bases; J trimming: 5 bases; junction bases outside the gene matches: 13. Germline values: CDR1 LGHDT, CDR2 YNNKEL (reference sequence).

The V gene is TRBV7-8, the J gene TRBJ2-4; TRBD1 matches 8 bases. The CDR3 runs 16 residues. Germline CDR1 is SGHVS and CDR2 is FQNEAQ. The V and J ends lost 5 bases and 5 bases, in that order; junction bases with no gene match: 11. The CDR3 nucleotides read TGTGCCAGCAGCCCAGGAACAGGGACAGGAGAAAACATTCAGTACTTC. It specifies CASSPGTGTGENIQYF.